Detailed here is one T cell receptor (beta chain). What it recognizes is unknown. These data are taken from a study of cytomegalovirus exposure and HLA in healthy donors. CDR3 length: 15 residues. Germline CDR1 reads SEHNR; CDR2 reads FQNEAQ (reference sequence). V was clipped by 2 bases and J by 7 bases; unmatched bases: 6. Notes on the study in general: Earlier results showed most TCR beta V segments being productive about 87% or about 30% of the time.

Primers: 60 Vbeta forward and 13 Jbeta reverse. Using immunoSEQ multiplex PCR, the repertoire was profiled, and TCRdb retains in-frame clones only, with some absent. Among about 130,000 clones listed, 60% to 75% were seen once. The donors comprised healthy bone marrow donors. The specimen was PBMCs. This receptor was obtained from a human donor in good health. This chain uses TRBV7-9 with TRBJ2-1, with 9 bases aligning to TRBD1. The CDR3 nucleotides are TGTGCCAGCAGCTTAATGGGACAGGGAGGAAATGAGCAGTTCTTC. This encodes CASSLMGQGGNEQFF.